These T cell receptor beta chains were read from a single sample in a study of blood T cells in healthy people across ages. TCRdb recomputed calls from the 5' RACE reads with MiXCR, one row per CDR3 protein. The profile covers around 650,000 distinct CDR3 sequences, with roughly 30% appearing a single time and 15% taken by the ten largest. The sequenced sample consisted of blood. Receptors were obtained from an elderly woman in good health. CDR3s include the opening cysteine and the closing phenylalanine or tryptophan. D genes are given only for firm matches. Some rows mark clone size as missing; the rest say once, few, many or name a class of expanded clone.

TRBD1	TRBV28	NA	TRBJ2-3	CASSPPGQATDTRYF	TGTGCCAGCAGTCCTCCGGGACAGGCAACAGATACGCGGTATTTT
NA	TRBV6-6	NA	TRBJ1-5	CASRPKTGDQPQHF	TGTGCCAGCAGACCCAAGACAGGCGATCAGCCCCAGCATTTT
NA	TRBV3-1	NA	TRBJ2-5	CASSQDSLDFSQETQYF	TGTGCCAGCAGCCAAGATTCGCTAGACTTTTCTCAAGAGACCCAGTACTTC
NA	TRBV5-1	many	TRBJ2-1	CASSPRQSGGKIYNEQFF	TGCGCCAGCAGCCCGCGACAGTCCGGGGGAAAAATCTACAATGAGCAGTTCTTC
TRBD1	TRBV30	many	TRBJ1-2	CAWRPRGPEYYGYTF	TGTGCCTGGAGGCCTAGGGGGCCAGAGTACTATGGCTACACCTTC
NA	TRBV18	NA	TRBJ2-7	CASSLPTCEQYF	TGTGCCAGCTCCCTACCGACCTGCGAGCAGTACTTC
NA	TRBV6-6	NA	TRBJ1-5	CASSSTRPNQPQHF	TGTGCCAGCAGTTCGACCCGGCCCAATCAGCCCCAGCATTTT
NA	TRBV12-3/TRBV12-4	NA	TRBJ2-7	CASSQWAGEGQYF	TGTGCCAGCAGTCAGTGGGCAGGGGAAGGGCAGTACTTC
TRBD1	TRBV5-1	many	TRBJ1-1	CASSPRTGTTEAFF	TGCGCCAGCAGCCCCCGGACAGGGACCACTGAAGCTTTCTTT
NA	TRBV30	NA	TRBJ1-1	CAWSEAGVNTEAFF	TGTGCCTGGAGTGAGGCAGGGGTGAACACTGAAGCTTTCTTT
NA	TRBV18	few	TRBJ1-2	CASSPPALRRSGRGYTF	TGTGCCAGCTCACCACCGGCTTTGAGACGCTCGGGTCGTGGCTACACCTTC
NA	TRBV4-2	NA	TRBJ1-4	CASSQGTLEEEKLFF	TGTGCCAGCAGCCAGGGGACACTCGAGGAGGAAAAACTGTTTTTT
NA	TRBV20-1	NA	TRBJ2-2	CSARDRWTSQGLFF	TGCAGTGCTAGAGATAGGTGGACTTCCCAAGGGCTGTTTTTT
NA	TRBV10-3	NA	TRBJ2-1	CAVSESRAGKDYNEQFF	TGTGCCGTCAGTGAGTCCCGGGCGGGGAAGGACTACAATGAGCAGTTCTTC
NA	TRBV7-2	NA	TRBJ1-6	CASSYFDSPLHF	TGTGCCAGCAGCTATTTCGATTCACCCCTCCACTTT
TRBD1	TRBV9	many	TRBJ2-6	CASRQDPGQGDSGANVLTF	TGTGCCAGCAGGCAAGACCCGGGACAGGGAGACTCTGGGGCCAACGTCCTGACTTTC
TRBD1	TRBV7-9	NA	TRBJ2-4	CASQGDGHIQYF	TGTGCCAGCCAGGGGGACGGGCACATTCAGTACTTC
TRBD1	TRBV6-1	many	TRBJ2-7	CATRDRGRPPYEQYF	TGTGCCACCCGGGACAGGGGGCGTCCCCCCTACGAGCAGTACTTC
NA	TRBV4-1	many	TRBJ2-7	CASSQGTGTPAYEQYF	TGCGCCAGCAGCCAGGGTACCGGGACTCCTGCCTACGAGCAGTACTTC
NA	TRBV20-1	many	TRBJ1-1	CSASLRSRNTEAFF	TGCAGTGCTAGCTTGCGGTCGAGAAACACTGAAGCTTTCTTT
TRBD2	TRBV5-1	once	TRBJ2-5	CASSFTPLYSGGTQYF	TGCGCCAGCAGCTTTACCCCGTTATATAGCGGGGGGACCCAGTACTTC
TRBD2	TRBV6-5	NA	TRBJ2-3	CASSLTSGRVRSPTDTQYF	TGTGCCAGCAGTTTGACTAGCGGGAGGGTCCGGTCCCCGACAGATACGCAGTATTTT
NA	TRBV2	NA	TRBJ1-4	CASITSTKTNEKLFF	TGTGCCAGCATAACCTCCACTAAGACTAATGAAAAACTGTTTTTT
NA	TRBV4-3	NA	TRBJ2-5	CASSQVMGNEQYF	TGCGCCAGCAGCCAGGTAATGGGCAATGAGCAGTACTTC
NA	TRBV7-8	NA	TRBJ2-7	CASSWDGAMDEQYF	TGTGCCAGCAGCTGGGACGGTGCTATGGACGAGCAGTACTTC
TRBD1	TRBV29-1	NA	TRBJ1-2	CSVGGTGTSYGYTF	TGCAGCGTTGGAGGGACAGGTACCTCTTATGGCTACACCTTC
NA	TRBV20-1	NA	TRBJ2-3	CSAYGTLTTVTQYF	TGCAGTGCTTACGGGACCCTTACCACAGTTACGCAGTATTTT
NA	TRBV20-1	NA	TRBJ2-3	CSAGAHQDTQYF	TGCAGTGCAGGGGCCCATCAGGATACGCAGTATTTT
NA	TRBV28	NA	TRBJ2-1	CASSLEMGPTQFF	TGTGCCAGCAGCCTCGAAATGGGGCCCACCCAGTTCTTC
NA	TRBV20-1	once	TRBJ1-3	CSAAPNSLSSGNTIYF	TGCAGTGCTGCGCCGAATTCATTGAGCTCTGGAAACACCATATATTTT
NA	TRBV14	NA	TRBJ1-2	CASSQDLAAGYGYTF	TGTGCCAGCAGCCAAGATCTGGCAGCAGGATATGGCTATACCTTC
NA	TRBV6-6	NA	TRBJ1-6	CASGTPGLAGNSPLHF	TGTGCCAGCGGTACGCCGGGACTAGCCGGGAATTCACCCCTCCACTTT
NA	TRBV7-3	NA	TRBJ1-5	CASSPKTSPPEHYNQPQHF	TGTGCCAGCAGCCCCAAAACGAGCCCACCCGAACATTACAATCAGCCCCAGCATTTT
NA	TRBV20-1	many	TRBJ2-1	CSARRAVGSYNEQFF	TGCAGTGCTAGACGGGCCGTGGGCTCCTACAATGAGCAGTTCTTC
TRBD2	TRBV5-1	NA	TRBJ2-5	CASSNRERGTQYF	TGCGCCAGCAGCAATCGAGAGCGGGGGACCCAGTACTTC
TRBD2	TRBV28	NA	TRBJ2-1	CASSLVGLVYEQFF	TGTGCCAGCAGTTTAGTGGGACTAGTCTATGAGCAGTTCTTC
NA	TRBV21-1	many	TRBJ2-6	CASSKEGQPSGANVLTF	TGTGCCAGCAGCAAAGAGGGACAGCCCTCGGGGGCCAACGTCCTGACTTTC